This TCR beta chain is from a study of blood T cell repertoires in COVID-19. About the research overall: Acute-phase and convalescent COVID-19 samples originated in the United States, Italy and Spain. PBMCs, B-cell-depleted T cells, or T cells provided the cDNA or gDNA that made up the material.

V dropped 1 base and J dropped 0 bases, with 9 bases sitting between them. The CDR3 covers 15 residues. Germline-derived CDR1 and CDR2 are LGHNA and YNFKEQ. Per the original methods: How many nucleated cells were present was estimated from reference gene primer amplification. Here immunoSEQ multiplex PCR was the method, and the copy in TCRdb shows in-frame clones only, minus some. From that table come the V and J calls and clone size; the DNA was used to work out D and trimming. The table has about 220,000 clones, roughly 84% seen once. This clone was seen only once. The TCR was taken from a man aged 35 to 55 with active or convalescent COVID-19. The J gene is TRBJ1-2, the V gene TRBV4-2; a weak D match, TRBD1 (5 bases). The sample comprised peripheral blood. The CDR3 DNA is TGTGCCAGCAGCCAAGGACAGTCTCCTAACTATGGCTACACCTTC. Encoded protein: CASSQGQSPNYGYTF.